These 18 T cell receptor beta chains were sequenced from one sample in a study of blood T cell repertoires in COVID-19. This table comes from immunoSEQ multiplex PCR, and its TCRdb copy is limited to in-frame clones, with some not included. The repertoire has 150,000 to 200,000 clones, around 90% of them found once; the top ten carry approximately 9%. Sequences were obtained from PBMCs or T cells enriched from blood (not recorded which). Receptors originate from a woman in her late teens or twenties who had recovered from COVID-19.

The chain carries TRBV6-5 and TRBJ1-5; D is perhaps TRBD1 (6 bases). The CDR3 is made up of 13 amino acids. Germline V gene data show CDR1 as MNHEY and CDR2 as SVGAGI. Trimming cost V 7 bases and J 3 bases, with 10 bases left between them. The CDR3, as DNA: TGTGCCAGCACGGACAGCATCAATCAGCCCCAGCATTTT. As protein: CASTDSINQPQHF.

The rearrangement uses TRBV5-1 and TRBJ2-7, with unresolved D. CDR1 and CDR2 (germline): SGHRS, YFSETQ. CDR3 length equals 15 residues. Trimming removed 0 bases at V and 0 bases at J, with 10 bases between. The CDR3 bases are TGCGCCAGCAGCTTGGGGCAGGCCGGCTCCTACGAGCAGTACTTC. It encodes CASSLGQAGSYEQYF.

The V gene is TRBV10-3, the J gene TRBJ2-1; D perhaps matches TRBD2 (6 bases). V dropped 4 bases and J dropped 3 bases, with 16 bases sitting between them. The germline CDR1 and CDR2 sequences are ENHRY and SYGVKD. This CDR3 has 16 amino acids. CDR3 in DNA: TGTGCCATCAGTGGTGGAAAGGGACTTGACTACAATGAGCAGTTCTTC. It yields the protein CAISGGKGLDYNEQFF.

The chain couples TRBV7-3 to TRBJ2-3; TRBD2 might be the D (5 bases). The CDR3 has 16 residues. Germline V gene sequence: CDR1 SGHTA, CDR2 FQGTGA. Deletions cut 7 bases from V and 0 bases from J, with 17 bases between. The CDR3 bases are TGTGCCAGCACCATGCTGGAGCGGATAAGCACAGATACGCAGTATTTT. Its protein product is CASTMLERISTDTQYF. The full variable domain, rest sourced from reference TRBV7-3 and TRBJ2-3, is GAGVSQTPSNKVTEKGKYVELRCDPISGHTALYWYRQSLGQGPEFLIYFQGTGAADDSGLPNDRFFAVRPEGSVSTLKIQRTERGDSAVYLCASTMLERISTDTQYFGPGTRLTVL.

The chain combines TRBV18 with TRBJ2-1, with TRBD2 identical over 11 bases. Germline lookup yields CDR1 KGHSH and CDR2 LQKENI. V shed 0 bases and J 6 bases; nucleotides not matched to a gene: 10. The CDR3 consists of 18 residues. The CDR3 sequence is CASSPPVTSGGKGNEQFF. CDR3 sequence (DNA): TGTGCCAGCTCACCACCGGTTACTAGCGGGGGCAAGGGCAATGAGCAGTTCTTC.

The chain couples TRBV27 to TRBJ1-3, with no clear D. Germline lookup yields CDR1 MNHEY and CDR2 SMNVEV (reference sequence). Deletions cut 6 bases from V and 5 bases from J, with 14 bases between. The CDR3 has 14 amino acids. CDR3 DNA: TGTGCCAGCAGCGAGGACTTCGGGAGAAACACCATATATTTT. This translates into CASSEDFGRNTIYF.

CDR3 in DNA: TGTGCCAGCAGCTTAAGTGGGACAGGGGGCGCAGATACGCAGTATTTT. Amino acid sequence: CASSLSGTGGADTQYF. The chain carries TRBV5-8 and TRBJ2-3, with 12 nucleotides matching TRBD1. The V segment lost 2 bases and the J segment 4 bases; nucleotides outside the gene matches: 5. Germline lookup yields CDR1 SGHTS and CDR2 YDEGEE. CDR3 length: 16 residues. Together with reference TRBV5-8 and TRBJ2-3, the CDR3 gives the full variable domain: EAGVTQSPTHLIKTRGQQATLRCSPISGHTSVYWYQQALGLGLQFLLWYDEGEERNRGNFPPRFSGRQFPNYSSELNVNALELEDSALYLCASSLSGTGGADTQYFGPGTRLTVL.

The rearrangement uses TRBV7-2 and TRBJ1-2; D is unresolved. The V end lost 5 bases, the J end lost 2 bases, and 12 bases lay between the germline ends. The CDR3 totals 14 residues. The germline V gene has CDR1 SGHTA and CDR2 FQGNSA. This CDR3 reads CASSASGGNYGYTF. For the CDR3, the DNA is TGTGCCAGCAGCGCCTCGGGTGGAAACTATGGCTACACCTTC.

This chain joins TRBV19 and TRBJ1-2, with a possible D match to TRBD1 (6 bases). Looked up from germline, CDR1 is LNHDA and CDR2 is SQIVND (reference sequence). The CDR3 is 14 amino acids. The germline V and J ends were trimmed by 7 bases and 6 bases, with 18 bases remaining between them. The CDR3 DNA is TGTGCCAGTATCAGGACAGCCCAAAGGGATGGCTACACCTTC. Protein product: CASIRTAQRDGYTF.

This chain uses TRBV19 with TRBJ2-5, with TRBD2 identical over 8 bases. With 3 bases clipped from V and 4 bases from J, the junction kept 16 bases outside the gene matches. The CDR3 length is 18 residues. In germline, CDR1 is LNHDA, CDR2 SQIVND (reference sequence). The CDR3, as DNA: TGTGCCAGTAGTATCCGGGGGGGAAGGAAACAAGCAGGAGAGACCCAGTACTTC. Residues: CASSIRGGRKQAGETQYF.

V usage is TRBV19 and J usage is TRBJ1-2, with D possibly matching TRBD1 (6 bases). CDR1 is LNHDA, CDR2 SQIVND, per germline (reference sequence). Trimming removed 3 bases from V and 0 bases from J, with 11 bases in between. This CDR3 region has 15 residues. The CDR3 DNA reads as TGTGCCAGTAGTATGGGGGCAGGGACTAACTATGGCTACACCTTC. This translates into CASSMGAGTNYGYTF.

The chain employs TRBV15 and TRBJ2-3, with 9 positions matching TRBD2. Unmatched junction bases numbered 2, after V lost 3 bases and J lost 1 base. The CDR3 is 15 residues long. Germline V CDR1 and CDR2: LNHNV, YYDKDF (reference sequence). The CDR3 region has the DNA TGTGCCACCAGCAGCAAGCGGGAGGGCACAGATACGCAGTATTTT. Protein sequence: CATSSKREGTDTQYF.

The V call is TRBV28, the J call TRBJ2-1, with 10 bases lining up with TRBD1. With 9 bases clipped from V and 10 bases from J, the junction kept 6 bases outside the gene matches. The CDR3 contains 12 residues. Germline CDR1 MDHEN, CDR2 SYDVKM. The CDR3: CASKTGGAEQFF. The CDR3 nucleotides are TGTGCCAGTAAGACAGGGGGCGCCGAGCAGTTCTTC.

This chain joins TRBV27 and TRBJ2-7; a weak D match, TRBD1 (5 bases). The CDR3 runs 15 residues. CDR1 and CDR2 (germline): MNHEY, SMNVEV (reference sequence). With 3 bases removed from V and 1 base from J, the gap between germline ends came to 13 bases. The CDR3 sequence is CASSFNDRPSYEQYF. The CDR3 DNA follows: TGTGCCAGCAGTTTCAACGACAGACCGTCCTACGAGCAGTACTTC.

The CDR3 loop is CATSRDRGEKLFF. For the CDR3, the DNA is TGTGCCACCAGCAGGGACAGGGGTGAAAAACTGTTTTTT. The V gene is TRBV15, the J gene TRBJ1-4, with 9 positions matching TRBD1. Germline V gene data show CDR1 as LNHNV and CDR2 as YYDKDF (reference sequence). The J segment lost 7 bases and the V segment lost 3 bases, leaving 0 bases of the junction unmatched. This CDR3 is built from 13 residues.

The chain couples TRBV19 to TRBJ1-1; TRBD1 aligns across 9 bases. With V trimmed by 7 bases and J by 6 bases, 12 bases remained unmatched. CDR1 and CDR2 from the germline V gene are LNHDA and SQIVND (reference sequence). The CDR3 is made up of 15 amino acids. CDR3 region: CASKLGQGRSAEAFF. DNA of the CDR3: TGTGCCAGTAAATTGGGACAGGGTCGGTCGGCTGAAGCTTTCTTT.

This chain uses TRBV7-2 with TRBJ1-3, with D uncertain. Germline loops: CDR1 SGHTA, CDR2 FQGNSA. Trimming stripped 4 bases from V and 0 bases from J, with 4 bases between. The CDR3 is 13 residues long. The CDR3 loop reads CASSYSSGNTIYF. The CDR3 DNA follows: TGTGCCAGCAGCTATAGCTCTGGAAACACCATATATTTT.

V is TRBV30 and J is TRBJ1-5, with D possibly being TRBD1 (5 bases). Germline V gene lookup returns CDR1 GTSNPN and CDR2 SVGIG (reference sequence). Trimming left V 4 bases short and J 5 bases short, with 12 bases between. The CDR3 spans 13 residues. The CDR3 region has the DNA TGTGCCTGGACCGGGGGAGTCGATCAGCCCCAGCATTTT. Protein sequence: CAWTGGVDQPQHF.